This TCR beta chain comes out of a study of T cell responses to AZD1222 COVID-19 vaccine. Study-wide points: Dominant at 160-218 and 743-854, vaccine-associated CD4 TCRs also spanned spike.

CDR1 is SGHTA, CDR2 FQGTGA, per germline. The CDR3 consists of 16 residues. The J segment lost 1 base and the V segment lost 0 bases, leaving 3 bases of the junction unmatched. About this clone: Its antigen is still unknown.

The assay was immunoSEQ multiplex PCR, and TCRdb's table has in-frame clones only and misses some. Among around 110,000 clones listed, approximately 93% were seen once. V and J are TRBV7-3 and TRBJ2-7; 10 positions agree with TRBD2. The source material was peripheral blood, sampled on day 0 of AZD1222 vaccination. The origin of this receptor is an adult in good health. The CDR3 sequence: CASSLTPSGSSYEQYF. In DNA form, the CDR3 reads TGTGCCAGCAGCTTAACACCTAGCGGGAGTTCCTACGAGCAGTACTTC.